The entry below describes one T cell receptor beta chain. Its matching antigen is unknown. Germline-derived CDR1 and CDR2 are SNHLY and FYNNEI. CDR3 length: 11 amino acids. V lost 6 bases and J 9 bases, leaving 9 bases between the germline ends. Total RNA came from unfractionated whole blood. The data were obtained in a study of human T cells and chemical hapten exposure. Study-wide background: From small differences in pooled library volume came most of the variation in per-sample TCR yields. Points from the study as a whole: With regard to DPC sensitization, TCRs above 1 in 1000 frequency did not change.

One entry per CDR3 protein, called by TCRdb with MiXCR from the 5' RACE reads. This table has 110,000 or so distinct CDR3 sequences, more than 15% appearing once. The V and J genes are TRBV2 and TRBJ1-5, with no clear D. This sequence was found in a human donor in good health. The CDR3 spells CASSQSGPQHF. In nucleotides, the CDR3 is TGTGCCAGCAGCCAGTCTGGGCCCCAGCATTTT.